Following are 23 T cell receptor beta chains from one sample sequenced in a study of shared clonotypes between healthy human individuals (dated by TCRdb to about 2020). The method was the immunoSEQ multiplex PCR assay. Entries here come from immuneACCESS through TCRdb and include only in-frame sequences with V and J called. Some clones fail to appear in such tables; in the studies checked, an unresolved V gene covers under half of the shortfall, and the cause of the remainder is unknown. The sample records more than 400,000 clones, roughly 80% of which are singletons. In total, the top ten clones hold approximately 12% of the sample. Sequences were obtained from PBMCs. The receptor set was obtained from a woman aged 40 to 55 in good health. Some clones in this sample may be carry-over from other donors' samples.

As to this clone: Given the absence of the conserved phenylalanine or tryptophan at the CDR3 end, a read error is likely. This sequence joins TRBV4-1 and TRBJ2-7; D assignment may be TRBD1 or TRBD2 (5 bases each). V lost 2 bases and J lost 0, with 11 bases in between. The CDR3 length is 15 residues. Germline CDR1 reads MGHRA; CDR2 reads YSYEKL. CDR3 in DNA: TGCGCCAGCAGCCAACAGGGAGCTAGCTCCTACGAGCAGTACTTA. This gives the protein CASSQQGASSYEQYL.

Worth noting for this clone: A far larger clone is a single base away, which makes a read error likely. The genes are TRBV2 and TRBJ2-7; D is possibly TRBD2 (6 bases). There are 12 residues in the CDR3. Per germline, CDR1 SNHLY and CDR2 FYNNEI. The CDR3 DNA is TGTGCCAGCACCTGGGGGAGGAACGAGCGGTACTTC. Protein product: CASTWGRNERYF.

This chain connects TRBV6-1 to TRBJ1-1; 7 nucleotides align to TRBD1. This CDR3 comprises 12 residues. V lost 5 bases, J lost 6 bases, and 3 bases stayed unmatched. The germline CDR1 and CDR2 sequences are MNHNS and SASEGT. CDR3 bases: TGTGCCAGCAGTCCCGGGACAGCTGAAGCTTTCTTT. Its protein product is CASSPGTAEAFF.

This rearrangement joins TRBV18 to TRBJ2-1, with a possible D match to TRBD1 (6 bases). This CDR3 has 15 residues. Between the trimmed V and J ends, which lost 1 base and 5 bases, there was a span of 12 bases. The germline CDR1 and CDR2 sequences are KGHSH and LQKENI. The CDR3 here is CASSPRAGDHNEQFF. In DNA, the CDR3 is TGTGCCAGCTCACCACGGGCAGGGGACCACAATGAGCAGTTCTTC.

V gene TRBV19 combines with J gene TRBJ2-2, with 13 bases that match TRBD2. The CDR3 is 16 amino acids. With V trimmed by 3 bases and J by 7 bases, 5 bases remained unmatched. Germline loops: CDR1 LNHDA, CDR2 SQIVND (reference sequence). The CDR3 here is CASSIRLAGGGGELFF. The DNA of the CDR3 is TGTGCCAGTAGTATCCGACTAGCGGGAGGTGGCGGGGAGCTGTTTTTT.

The CDR3: CASSPPGQLAGAYEQYF. The CDR3 DNA is TGTGCCAGCTCACCACCGGGTCAACTAGCGGGAGCCTACGAGCAGTACTTC. V and J are TRBV18 and TRBJ2-7; 11 bases are shared with TRBD2. CDR1 is KGHSH, CDR2 LQKENI, per germline. CDR3 size: 17 residues. With V trimmed by 0 bases and J by 2 bases, 6 bases remained unmatched.

V and J are TRBV6-1 and TRBJ1-5; no firm D call. The V gene's germline CDR1 is MNHNS and CDR2 SASEGT. Trimming shortened V by 0 bases and J by 11 bases, and 14 bases separated the two germline ends. The CDR3 runs 14 residues. The CDR3 reads CASSEAYLRRTQHF. As DNA, the CDR3 is TGTGCCAGCAGTGAAGCATACCTCCGGAGGACCCAGCATTTT.

The sample holds one count of this clone. This likely stems from a read error, as it lies one base from a far larger clone. The sample contains more than one DNA sequence encoding this CDR3. This rearrangement joins TRBV27 to TRBJ1-2; a possible D gene is TRBD1 (5 bases). The CDR3 is made up of 13 amino acids. The V gene's germline CDR1 is MNHEY and CDR2 SMNVEV (reference sequence). Trimming pared 4 bases from V and 4 bases from J, leaving 10 bases between. CDR3 coding DNA: TGTGCCAGCAGTTATACAGGTAGCTATGGCTACACCTTC. Its translation is CASSYTGSYGYTF.

The genes are TRBV7-6 and TRBJ2-3; 14 nucleotides line up with TRBD2. CDR1 and CDR2 from the germline V gene are SGHVS and FNYEAQ. There are 15 residues in the CDR3. J lost 6 bases, V lost 5 bases, and 4 bases had no gene match. The CDR3 DNA sequence: TGTGCCAGCAGCCGACTAGCGGGAGGGGCTGATACGCAGTATTTT. It is translated as CASSRLAGGADTQYF.

The rearrangement uses TRBV2 and TRBJ1-5; 9 positions agree with TRBD1. This CDR3 has 14 residues. V gave up 5 bases and J gave up 2 bases; unmatched junction bases: 1. Germline CDR1 and CDR2: SNHLY and FYNNEI. DNA of the CDR3: TGTGCCAGCAGTTGGGACAGGGGCAATCAGCCCCAGCATTTT. It specifies CASSWDRGNQPQHF.

The J gene is TRBJ2-7, the V gene TRBV9, with TRBD1 matching 8 bases. The CDR3 is made up of 15 amino acids. V shed 0 bases, J shed 7 bases, and the junction held 9 bases outside the gene matches. Germline CDR1 and CDR2: SGDLS and YYNGEE. CDR3 sequence reads: CASSVGTGPPGEQYF. CDR3 nucleotide sequence: TGTGCCAGCAGCGTAGGGACAGGGCCCCCGGGGGAGCAGTACTTC.

CDR3 coding DNA: TGTGCCAGCTCACCGGACTCAACGGATGGCTACACCTTC. As protein: CASSPDSTDGYTF. The genes are TRBV18 and TRBJ1-2; D remains ambiguous. V was trimmed by 3 bases and J by 6 bases, leaving 11 bases between them. Germline V lookup: CDR1 KGHSH, CDR2 LQKENI. The CDR3 loop spans 13 amino acids.

This chain connects TRBV10-3 to TRBJ2-7, with D perhaps matching TRBD1 (6 bases). The V end was cut by 6 bases, the J end by 4 bases, with 25 bases between. Germline-derived CDR1 and CDR2 are ENHRY and SYGVKD. This CDR3 is 17 amino acids long. This CDR3 reads CAISKSTGREQGYEQYF. The DNA for the CDR3 is TGTGCCATCAGCAAATCCACTGGAAGGGAACAGGGTTACGAGCAGTACTTC.

The chain carries TRBV28 and TRBJ2-6; 7 bases line up with TRBD1. The CDR3 extends over 18 amino acids. J was trimmed by 0 bases and V by 4 bases; bases with no gene match: 9. Germline V gene lookup returns CDR1 MDHEN and CDR2 SYDVKM. The CDR3 protein is CASSSGTVSNSGANVLTF. CDR3 sequence (DNA): TGTGCCAGCAGTTCGGGGACAGTCTCCAACTCTGGGGCCAACGTCCTGACTTTC.

For the CDR3, the DNA is TGTGCCAGCAGCTTAAACGGTGGGGGCAACTATGGCTACACCTTC. This encodes CASSLNGGGNYGYTF. This sequence joins TRBV7-3 and TRBJ1-2; possible D gene TRBD1, 6 bases. CDR3 length equals 15 residues. In germline, CDR1 is SGHTA, CDR2 FQGTGA. V lost 1 base, J lost 2 bases, and 11 bases lay in between.

Concerning this clone: A much larger clone is a single base away; this may be a read error. The rearrangement uses TRBV7-2 and TRBJ2-5; 7 bases are a match to TRBD1. The CDR3 extends over 14 amino acids. Germline-derived CDR1 and CDR2 are SGHTA and FQGNSA. With V trimmed by 5 bases and J by 0 bases, 3 bases remained unmatched. The CDR3 spells CTSSLTGNQETQYF. In DNA, the CDR3 is TGTACCAGCAGCCTGACAGGGAACCAAGAGACCCAGTACTTC.

Of note for this clone: This likely stems from a read error, as it lies one base from a far larger clone. This sample also contains other DNA sequences that code for the same CDR3. The chain carries TRBV2 and TRBJ2-4; TRBD1 or TRBD2 may be the D gene (5 bases each). The CDR3 is 15 residues long. Germline V gene data show CDR1 as SNHLY and CDR2 as FYNNEI. V lost 3 bases to trimming and J lost 6 bases, with 15 bases between them. In nucleotides, the CDR3 is TGTGCCAGCAGTGAGTGGCCAGGGACGAGAAACATTCAGTACTTC. Translation: CASSEWPGTRNIQYF. Based on the CDR3 plus reference TRBV2 and TRBJ2-4, the full variable domain is EPEVTQTPSHQVTQMGQEVILRCVPISNHLYFYWYRQILGQKVEFLVSFYNNEISEKSEIFDDQFSVERPDGSNFTLKIRSTKLEDSAMYFCASSEWPGTRNIQYFGAGTRLSVL.

V gene TRBV7-9 combines with J gene TRBJ2-7; the match to TRBD2 covers 12 bases. V shed 6 bases, J shed 0 bases, and the junction held 6 bases outside the gene matches. This CDR3 spans 16 amino acids. In germline, CDR1 is SEHNR, CDR2 FQNEAQ (reference sequence). The DNA of the CDR3 is TGTGCCAGCAGGCCGGGACTAGCGGGCCCCTCCTACGAGCAGTACTTC. Translating gives CASRPGLAGPSYEQYF.

The chain joins TRBV5-1 to TRBJ2-7; D is undetermined. Germline V gene data show CDR1 as SGHRS and CDR2 as YFSETQ. Trimming took 2 bases from V and 5 from J, leaving 5 bases between them. The CDR3 runs to 11 residues. This CDR3 reads CASSLTDEQYF. In DNA form, the CDR3 reads TGCGCCAGCAGCTTAACGGACGAGCAGTACTTC.

The chain recombines TRBV6-1 with TRBJ2-7; TRBD2 aligns across 12 bases. J lost 7 bases, V lost 5 bases, and 6 bases had no gene match. CDR1 is MNHNS and CDR2 is SASEGT in the germline V gene. The CDR3 runs to 14 residues. The CDR3 sequence is CASSSSGRAIEQYF. The CDR3 DNA is TGTGCCAGCAGTTCTAGCGGGAGGGCCATAGAGCAGTACTTC.

V gene TRBV28 combines with J gene TRBJ1-1; tentatively, D is TRBD1 (6 bases). The CDR3 runs 14 residues. V was pared by 1 base and J by 6 bases, with 12 bases between. Germline loops: CDR1 MDHEN, CDR2 SYDVKM. The chain's CDR3 is CASSLFLRGSEAFF. The CDR3 DNA reads as TGTGCCAGCAGTTTATTTCTCAGGGGATCTGAAGCTTTCTTT.

This clone was seen a single time. The chain is built from TRBV19 and TRBJ1-4; TRBD1 matches 7 bases. Germline values: CDR1 LNHDA, CDR2 SQIVND (reference sequence). With 3 bases clipped from V and 5 bases from J, the junction kept 9 bases outside the gene matches. CDR3 length: 16 residues. CDR3 loop: CASSIPTTGRNEKLFF. DNA for the CDR3: TGTGCCAGTAGTATCCCCACGACAGGGCGGAATGAAAAACTGTTTTTT.

The V gene is TRBV30, the J gene TRBJ2-7, with D possibly TRBD1 on 5 matching bases. V was shortened by 0 bases and J by 0 bases, with 12 bases between the two germline ends. This CDR3 has 15 residues. The germline CDR1 and CDR2 sequences are GTSNPN and SVGIG (reference sequence). Here the CDR3 DNA reads TGTGCCTGGAGTGTACTGGGGCTGATCTCCTACGAGCAGTACTTC. Translating gives CAWSVLGLISYEQYF.